The next 8 T cell receptor beta chains were all read from a single sample in a study of response to subunit inactivated influenza vaccine. From the RT-PCR reads, TCRdb called clonotypes with MiXCR, one entry per CDR3 protein. The sample lists hundreds of thousands of distinct CDR3 sequences; 15% to 20% were seen once. This sample comprised PBMCs from blood, obtained 5 days after vaccination. The receptor source for this set is a man aged 50-59 years who received an inactivated influenza vaccine.

The sample holds a few counts of this clonotype. The rearrangement uses TRBV28 and TRBJ2-3, with 13 bases identical to TRBD2. Germline V gene lookup returns CDR1 MDHEN and CDR2 SYDVKM. The CDR3 length is 17 residues. The V segment lost 4 bases and the J segment 4 bases; nucleotides outside the gene matches: 8. DNA for the CDR3: TGTGCCAGCAGTTCCATGCGGACTAGCGGGAGTTCAGATACGCAGTATTTT. Translation: CASSSMRTSGSSDTQYF.

The chain joins TRBV5-1 to TRBJ2-1, with 10 bases aligning to TRBD2. CDR3 size: 15 residues. Per the germline V gene, CDR1 is SGHRS and CDR2 is YFSETQ. Trimming at V came to 2 bases and at J to 4 bases, leaving 3 bases not matched to a gene. The CDR3 sequence: CASSLPSGRYNEQFF. CDR3 nucleotides: TGCGCCAGCAGCTTACCTAGCGGGAGATACAATGAGCAGTTCTTC.

The table lists this clonotype with a few counts. The chain joins TRBV6-2 or TRBV6-3 to TRBJ1-4; 7 bases agree with TRBD1. The V segment lost 4 bases and the J segment 6 bases; nucleotides outside the gene matches: 8. CDR1 and CDR2 (germline): MNHEY, SVGEGT. The CDR3 runs to 15 residues. This CDR3 is CASSSPGQQHEKLFF. CDR3 nucleotides: TGTGCCAGCAGTTCTCCGGGACAGCAGCATGAAAAACTGTTTTTT.

The chain joins TRBV19 to TRBJ2-2; no reliable D call. Germline CDR1 reads LNHDA; CDR2 reads SQIVND (reference sequence). V lost 1 base to trimming and J lost 4 bases, with 7 bases between them. There are 14 residues in the CDR3. The DNA of the CDR3 is TGTGCCAGTAGTATAGCAGCAGCCACCGGGGAGCTGTTTTTT. This gives the protein CASSIAAATGELFF.

V gene TRBV7-8 combines with J gene TRBJ2-5, with TRBD2 matching over 8 bases. The CDR3 spans 16 residues. V was pared by 7 bases and J by 4 bases, with 14 bases of the junction left unmatched. Per the germline V gene, CDR1 is SGHVS and CDR2 is FQNEAQ. The CDR3 coding sequence is TGTGCCAGCATCCGGCGTCTGGCGGGGGGTAGAGAGACCCAGTACTTC. Translated, it gives CASIRRLAGGRETQYF.

This clonotype was seen only a few times. V usage is TRBV5-1 and J usage is TRBJ2-2, with TRBD1 matching over 8 bases. The CDR3 is 15 amino acids. Trimming took 4 bases from V and 6 from J; bases not matched to a gene: 8. CDR1 and CDR2 (germline): SGHRS, YFSETQ. Here the CDR3 DNA reads TGCGCCAGCAGCAACAGGACAGGGTCCCCCGGGGAGCTGTTTTTT. Its protein is CASSNRTGSPGELFF. Combining the CDR3 with reference TRBV5-1 and TRBJ2-2 gives the whole variable domain KAGVTQTPRYLIKTRGQQVTLSCSPISGHRSVSWYQQTPGQGLQFLFEYFSETQRNKGNFPGRFSGRQFSNSRSEMNVSTLELGDSALYLCASSNRTGSPGELFFGEGSRLTVL.

This clonotype was counted at least ten times. The chain uses TRBV6-2 or TRBV6-3 and TRBJ2-1, with 8 nucleotides matching TRBD2. Germline trimming cut 5 bases from V and 3 bases from J; bases unmatched to any gene: 6. CDR1 and CDR2 (germline): MNHEY, SVGEGT. The length of the CDR3 is 15 residues. CDR3 amino acids: CASSISGTFYNEQFF. The CDR3 DNA reads TGTGCCAGCAGTATTAGCGGGACCTTCTACAATGAGCAGTTCTTC.

This clonotype occurred many times. This chain links TRBV7-9 with TRBJ2-1, with a weak D call TRBD1 (6 bases). Germline CDR1 and CDR2: SEHNR and FQNEAQ (reference sequence). The CDR3 extends over 14 amino acids. The V end was cut by 3 bases, the J end by 9 bases, with 15 bases between. CDR3 sequence reads: CASSLRGSKSEQFF. In nucleotides, the CDR3 is TGTGCCAGCAGCTTGAGGGGGTCCAAGAGTGAGCAGTTCTTC.